One sample yielded the 18 T cell receptor beta chains listed below, sequenced in a study of blood T cell repertoires in COVID-19 (dated by TCRdb to the early 2020s). The library was generated by the immunoSEQ multiplex PCR assay. The table was pulled from immuneACCESS by TCRdb, which kept in-frame rearrangements only. Such tables lose some clones; where checked, under half of the loss comes from unresolved V genes, and the rest has no known cause. Here the sample has approximately 300,000 clones; around 87% occur a single time. The ten biggest clones cover roughly 2.1% of the sample. Sequencing used peripheral blood. The origin of the receptors is a man aged 18 to 29 with active or convalescent COVID-19.

V is TRBV3-1 (or the pseudogene TRBV3-2) and J is TRBJ2-5; tentatively, D is TRBD2 (5 bases). V was clipped by 0 bases and J by 6 bases, with 14 bases between them. CDR1 and CDR2 (germline): LGHDT, YNNKEL (reference sequence). CDR3 length equals 15 residues. DNA for the CDR3: TGTGCCAGCAGCCAAGATAGTACGGGCGGGCAGACCCAGTACTTC. Translated: CASSQDSTGGQTQYF.

The table lists this clone with a count of one. The chain uses TRBV27 and TRBJ2-5; 8 nucleotides match TRBD1. Germline CDR1 MNHEY, CDR2 SMNVEV (reference sequence). J gave up 5 bases and V 7 bases, and 6 bases lay outside the gene matches. The CDR3 is 13 amino acids. The CDR3 bases are TGTGCCAGCAACTGGGACAGGAAGGAGACCCAGTACTTC. Encoded protein: CASNWDRKETQYF.

The count of this clone is one. V and J are TRBV27 and TRBJ2-1; TRBD1 aligns across 7 bases. V shed 6 bases and J 7 bases; nucleotides not matched to a gene: 6. CDR1 is MNHEY, CDR2 SMNVEV, per germline (reference sequence). The length of the CDR3 is 13 residues. The CDR3: CASRGGIRNEQFF. The CDR3 region has the DNA TGTGCCAGCAGAGGGGGCATCAGGAATGAGCAGTTCTTC.

This sequence joins TRBV7-2 and TRBJ1-5; a possible D gene is TRBD1 (5 bases). V dropped 5 bases and J dropped 7 bases, with 12 bases sitting between them. Germline-derived CDR1 and CDR2 are SGHTA and FQGNSA. The CDR3 is 13 amino acids. The CDR3 loop is CASSPKGNQPQHF. In nucleotides, the CDR3 is TGTGCCAGCAGCCCAAAGGGGAACCAGCCCCAGCATTTT.

The chain carries TRBV5-1 and TRBJ2-3; 11 bases align to TRBD1. Germline CDR1 reads SGHRS; CDR2 reads YFSETQ. The CDR3 consists of 13 residues. The trim removed 4 bases at V and 9 bases at J, leaving 4 bases unmatched. Written as DNA, the CDR3 is TGCGCCAGCAGCCTAGGGGACAGGGGGACGCAGTATTTT. Amino acid sequence: CASSLGDRGTQYF.

The rearrangement joins TRBV29-1 to TRBJ1-1, with TRBD1 identical over 10 bases. CDR1 is SQVTM, CDR2 ANQGSEA, per germline. V lost 3 bases, J lost 10 bases, and 5 bases stayed unmatched. The CDR3 totals 12 residues. The CDR3 loop is CSVEGQGKRAFF. CDR3 DNA: TGCAGCGTTGAGGGACAGGGGAAGAGAGCTTTCTTT.

In DNA form, the CDR3 reads TGCGCCAGCAGCCTACTGGCAGGGGTTTCACCCCTCCACTTT. This codes for CASSLLAGVSPLHF. This chain connects TRBV4-1 to TRBJ1-6; possibly TRBD1 for D (6 bases). Germline V CDR1 and CDR2: MGHRA, YSYEKL. CDR3 length: 14 amino acids. Trimming took off 4 bases at V and 9 bases at J, with 13 bases between the two ends.

This clone was found once. This chain links TRBV5-1 with TRBJ2-1, with 7 positions matching TRBD1. With 2 bases clipped from V and 3 bases from J, the junction kept 14 bases outside the gene matches. Germline values: CDR1 SGHRS, CDR2 YFSETQ. This CDR3 comprises 18 residues. The CDR3, as DNA: TGCGCCAGCAGCTTCTGGCCCTCCGAGGGACAGAACTACAATGAGCAGTTCTTC. Its translation: CASSFWPSEGQNYNEQFF.

The chain uses TRBV11-2 and TRBJ2-3; the D gene is possibly TRBD1 (5 bases). CDR1 and CDR2 (germline): SGHAT, FQNNGV. The ends were cut back, 1 base at V and 3 bases at J, with 11 bases in the middle. The CDR3 runs 15 residues. The CDR3: CASSLVQQETDTQYF. The DNA for the CDR3 is TGTGCCAGCAGCTTAGTTCAACAGGAGACAGATACGCAGTATTTT.

The rearrangement joins TRBV19 to TRBJ1-1; 7 bases line up with TRBD1. Trimming at V came to 5 bases and at J to 7 bases, leaving 13 bases not matched to a gene. CDR1 and CDR2 from the germline V gene are LNHDA and SQIVND (reference sequence). The CDR3 spans 15 residues. This CDR3 is CASSPQDQGVGEAFF. The DNA of the CDR3 is TGTGCCAGTAGTCCCCAAGACCAGGGGGTGGGTGAAGCTTTCTTT.

This clone was found once. This chain uses TRBV5-6 with TRBJ2-3; the D is unclear. The CDR3 covers 15 residues. The germline V gene encodes CDR1 SGHDT and CDR2 YYEEEE. The V end lost 0 bases, the J end lost 0 bases, and 8 bases lay between the germline ends. The CDR3 loop reads CASSLVSTSTDTQYF. The CDR3 nucleotides are TGTGCCAGCAGCTTGGTTAGTACTAGCACAGATACGCAGTATTTT.

The J gene is TRBJ1-2, the V gene TRBV3-1 (or the pseudogene TRBV3-2); 7 bases line up with TRBD1. This CDR3 region has 16 residues. V lost 3 bases and J lost 4; bases outside the gene matches: 11. CDR1 and CDR2 from the germline V gene are LGHDT and YNNKEL (reference sequence). The CDR3 bases are TGTGCCAGCAGCCAGCACCTGACAGGGCTGGTCTATGGCTACACCTTC. This gives the protein CASSQHLTGLVYGYTF.

This chain connects TRBV5-1 to TRBJ2-1, with D hard to call. CDR1 and CDR2 from the germline V gene are SGHRS and YFSETQ. The CDR3 consists of 14 residues. Between the trimmed V and J ends, which lost 4 bases and 0 bases, there was a span of 8 bases. For the CDR3, the DNA is TGCGCCAGCAGCCCTTACTTCTCCTACAATGAGCAGTTCTTC. It specifies CASSPYFSYNEQFF.

The count of this clone is one. This chain uses TRBV4-1 with TRBJ2-2; TRBD2 might be the D (5 bases). Germline V gives CDR1 MGHRA, CDR2 YSYEKL. With 4 bases removed from V and 0 bases from J, the gap between germline ends came to 9 bases. The length of the CDR3 is 15 residues. In DNA, the CDR3 is TGCGCCAGCAGCCCGCGGGTAGCGAACACCGGGGAGCTGTTTTTT. It encodes CASSPRVANTGELFF.

J is TRBJ1-1 and V is TRBV18; TRBD1 might be the D (5 bases). V was clipped by 6 bases and J by 3 bases, with 17 bases between them. CDR3 length: 15 amino acids. The germline V gene encodes CDR1 KGHSH and CDR2 LQKENI. The CDR3: CASSSERQIYTEAFF. The CDR3 DNA is TGTGCCAGCTCCTCGGAAAGACAGATCTACACTGAAGCTTTCTTT.

V is TRBV15 and J is TRBJ1-3; D is ambiguous. Trimming pared 0 bases from V and 7 bases from J, leaving 10 bases between. The germline V gene has CDR1 LNHNV and CDR2 YYDKDF (reference sequence). This CDR3 has 14 amino acids. The CDR3 nucleotides read TGTGCCACCAGCAGAGATGCCGACGGGAACACCATATATTTT. Amino acid sequence: CATSRDADGNTIYF.

This chain connects TRBV19 to TRBJ2-7, with D possibly matching TRBD2 (5 bases). Trimming pared 4 bases from V and 5 bases from J, leaving 21 bases between. Germline V gene lookup returns CDR1 LNHDA and CDR2 SQIVND (reference sequence). CDR3 length equals 16 residues. The CDR3 nucleotides are TGTGCCAGTAGTAACCCGCTGAGGGCAGGTGTTAACGAGCAGTACTTC. Translated: CASSNPLRAGVNEQYF. Complete variable domain (other parts from reference TRBV19 and TRBJ2-7): DGGITQSPKYLFRKEGQNVTLSCEQNLNHDAMYWYRQDPGQGLRLIYYSQIVNDFQKGDIAEGYSVSREKKESFPLTVTSAQKNPTAFYLCASSNPLRAGVNEQYFGPGTRLTVT.

V usage is TRBV28 and J usage is TRBJ2-7, with a tentative D call TRBD2 (5 bases). Germline V gives CDR1 MDHEN, CDR2 SYDVKM. CDR3 length equals 12 residues. The ends were cut back, 5 bases at V and 4 bases at J, with 9 bases in the middle. CDR3 region: CASSVEEYEQYF. CDR3 in DNA: TGTGCCAGCAGTGTGGAGGAATACGAGCAGTACTTC.